The sequence of this T cell receptor beta chain was determined in a study of T cell responses to AZD1222 COVID-19 vaccine. Assay: immunoSEQ multiplex PCR; the TCRdb copy retains only in-frame clones and omits some. Of tens of thousands of clones in the sample, approximately 90% were seen once. Researchers grouped second doses given at about 4 or about 12 weeks into one pool. Worth noting for this clone: Its specificity is not known.

V was clipped by 2 bases and J by 2 bases; unmatched bases: 2. CDR3 length: 14 amino acids. CDR1 is SEHNR and CDR2 is FQNEAQ in the germline V gene (reference sequence). Whole-study findings and limits: The sample set comprised mostly white British donors with more females, and clonal diversity was possibly underestimated. Spike-wide coverage was observed for vaccine-associated CD4 TCRs, with dominant responses at 160-218 and 743-854.

Here the sequenced sample was peripheral blood, taken 28 days after the second AZD1222 dose. The V and J genes are TRBV7-9 and TRBJ2-7; 8 bases are a match to TRBD1. This receptor was identified in an adult who received the AZD1222 COVID-19 vaccine. CDR3 protein: CASSLQGATYEQYF. DNA for the CDR3: TGTGCCAGCAGCTTACAGGGGGCCACCTACGAGCAGTACTTC. The variable domain in full, completed from reference TRBV7-9 and TRBJ2-7, reads DTGVSQNPRHKITKRGQNVTFRCDPISEHNRLYWYRQTLGQGPEFLTYFQNEAQLEKSRLLSDRFSAERPKGSFSTLEIQRTEQGDSAMYLCASSLQGATYEQYFGPGTRLTVT.